A selection of T cell receptor beta chains follows, all from one sample in a study of blood T cells in healthy people across ages. TCRdb reanalysed the 5' RACE reads using MiXCR and keeps one entry per CDR3 protein. The data hold hundreds of thousands of distinct CDR3 sequences, with just under 25% observed a single time. The same sample was also used in a study of T cells of mothers and their children.

The sequencing sample was made of blood. Every receptor here comes from a boy aged 10-17 years in good health. CDR3s include the opening cysteine and the closing phenylalanine or tryptophan. D genes are given only for firm matches. The listing skips clone size in some rows; elsewhere it reads once, few, many or a size class.

clone_size: once; d_call: -; j_call: TRBJ2-7; v_call: TRBV7-2; cdr3_aa: CASSLIVDAYEQYF; cdr3_nt: TGTGCCAGCAGCTTAATTGTGGACGCCTACGAGCAGTACTTC
clone_size: -; d_call: -; j_call: TRBJ2-2; v_call: TRBV29-1; cdr3_aa: CSVDRGPGELFF; cdr3_nt: TGCAGCGTTGATCGGGGCCCCGGGGAGCTGTTTTTT
clone_size: -; d_call: -; j_call: TRBJ1-1; v_call: TRBV5-5; cdr3_aa: CASSLGSGAFF; cdr3_nt: TGTGCCAGCAGCTTGGGGAGCGGGGCTTTCTTT
clone_size: -; d_call: -; j_call: TRBJ2-2; v_call: TRBV10-3; cdr3_aa: CAISRAGIPEGAGELFF; cdr3_nt: TGTGCCATCAGTCGGGCGGGGATTCCCGAAGGAGCCGGGGAGTTGTTTTTT
clone_size: -; d_call: -; j_call: TRBJ2-3; v_call: TRBV20-1; cdr3_aa: CSARDSQGSTDTQYF; cdr3_nt: TGCAGTGCTAGAGATTCCCAGGGTAGCACAGATACGCAGTATTTT
clone_size: -; d_call: -; j_call: TRBJ2-5; v_call: TRBV7-9; cdr3_aa: CASSFPGHQETQYF; cdr3_nt: TGTGCCAGCAGTTTTCCGGGACATCAAGAGACCCAGTACTTC
clone_size: -; d_call: -; j_call: TRBJ1-4; v_call: TRBV5-5; cdr3_aa: CASSFKGSEKLFF; cdr3_nt: TGTGCCAGCAGCTTTAAGGGATCCGAAAAACTGTTTTTT
clone_size: -; d_call: -; j_call: TRBJ2-1; v_call: TRBV20-1; cdr3_aa: CSARPGINEQFF; cdr3_nt: TGCAGTGCCAGGCCGGGGATAAATGAGCAGTTCTTC
clone_size: few; d_call: -; j_call: TRBJ1-4; v_call: TRBV7-9; cdr3_aa: CAGTDLLRQEATNEKLFF; cdr3_nt: TGTGCCGGCACCGACTTGTTGCGACAGGAGGCAACTAATGAAAAACTGTTTTTT
clone_size: -; d_call: TRBD2; j_call: TRBJ2-2; v_call: TRBV5-1; cdr3_aa: CASSLPTSGNTGELFF; cdr3_nt: TGCGCCAGCAGCTTGCCCACTAGCGGGAACACCGGGGAGCTGTTTTTT
clone_size: -; d_call: -; j_call: TRBJ2-1; v_call: TRBV29-1; cdr3_aa: CSAGRGNEQFF; cdr3_nt: TGCAGCGCTGGCCGGGGCAATGAGCAGTTCTTC
clone_size: -; d_call: -; j_call: TRBJ2-7; v_call: TRBV7-9; cdr3_aa: CASSSERTLAEGYEQYF; cdr3_nt: TGTGCCAGCAGCTCAGAACGGACCCTAGCTGAGGGCTACGAGCAGTACTTC
clone_size: -; d_call: -; j_call: TRBJ2-2; v_call: TRBV2; cdr3_aa: CASVLYTGELFF; cdr3_nt: TGTGCCAGCGTTCTGTACACCGGGGAGCTGTTTTTT
clone_size: -; d_call: -; j_call: TRBJ2-5; v_call: TRBV20-1; cdr3_aa: CSAFGTQGEYQETQYF; cdr3_nt: TGCAGTGCTTTCGGGACACAGGGAGAATACCAAGAGACCCAGTACTTC
clone_size: -; d_call: TRBD1; j_call: TRBJ1-2; v_call: TRBV4-3; cdr3_aa: CASSQDEDRATYLPNYGYTF; cdr3_nt: TGCGCCAGCAGCCAAGACGAGGACAGGGCAACCTATCTTCCTAACTATGGCTACACCTTC
clone_size: -; d_call: -; j_call: TRBJ1-1; v_call: TRBV6-2/TRBV6-3; cdr3_aa: CASSWDGGSGNTEAFF; cdr3_nt: TGTGCCAGCAGTTGGGATGGGGGAAGTGGGAACACTGAAGCTTTCTTT
clone_size: few; d_call: -; j_call: TRBJ2-5; v_call: TRBV5-1; cdr3_aa: CASTDGATQETQYF; cdr3_nt: TGCGCCAGCACCGATGGGGCTACCCAAGAGACCCAGTACTTC
clone_size: few; d_call: -; j_call: TRBJ2-1; v_call: TRBV12-3/TRBV12-4; cdr3_aa: CASSGRSYEQFF; cdr3_nt: TGTGCCAGCAGCGGGCGCTCATATGAGCAGTTCTTC
clone_size: -; d_call: -; j_call: TRBJ2-3; v_call: TRBV18; cdr3_aa: CASSPVATGSDTQYF; cdr3_nt: TGTGCCAGCTCACCAGTCGCCACAGGTTCAGATACGCAGTATTTT
clone_size: many; d_call: -; j_call: TRBJ2-5; v_call: TRBV29-1; cdr3_aa: CSVEDPRRETQYF; cdr3_nt: TGCAGCGTTGAAGATCCGCGAAGAGAGACCCAGTACTTC
clone_size: few; d_call: -; j_call: TRBJ2-1; v_call: TRBV4-1; cdr3_aa: CASSQRVWRLEGEQFF; cdr3_nt: TGCGCCAGCAGCCAAAGGGTTTGGCGGCTAGAAGGGGAGCAGTTCTTC
clone_size: few; d_call: -; j_call: TRBJ1-1; v_call: TRBV27; cdr3_aa: CASSKYMNTEAFF; cdr3_nt: TGTGCCAGCAGTAAATACATGAACACTGAAGCTTTCTTT
clone_size: -; d_call: TRBD1; j_call: TRBJ2-5; v_call: TRBV7-6; cdr3_aa: CASSSRGGTGGETQYF; cdr3_nt: TGTGCCAGCAGCTCCCGAGGGGGGACAGGTGGGGAGACCCAGTACTTC
clone_size: -; d_call: -; j_call: TRBJ2-1; v_call: TRBV11-3; cdr3_aa: CASSARQVTNEQFF; cdr3_nt: TGTGCCAGCAGCGCCCGACAGGTAACAAATGAGCAGTTCTTC
clone_size: few; d_call: -; j_call: TRBJ1-2; v_call: TRBV18; cdr3_aa: CASSPNRQDGYTF; cdr3_nt: TGTGCCAGCTCACCAAACAGACAGGATGGCTACACCTTC
clone_size: few; d_call: -; j_call: TRBJ2-5; v_call: TRBV4-1; cdr3_aa: CASSQVGNFQETQYF; cdr3_nt: TGCGCCAGCAGCCAGGTAGGGAACTTCCAAGAGACCCAGTACTTC
clone_size: -; d_call: TRBD1; j_call: TRBJ2-1; v_call: TRBV3-1; cdr3_aa: CASSPRGQGEFF; cdr3_nt: TGTGCCAGCAGCCCCCGGGGACAGGGAGAGTTCTTC
clone_size: -; d_call: -; j_call: TRBJ2-5; v_call: TRBV20-1; cdr3_aa: CSARGGSGGQETQYF; cdr3_nt: TGCAGTGCTAGAGGAGGCTCAGGAGGCCAAGAGACCCAGTACTTC
clone_size: -; d_call: -; j_call: TRBJ1-2; v_call: TRBV7-2; cdr3_aa: CASSFQSVNYGYTF; cdr3_nt: TGTGCCAGCAGCTTTCAATCGGTGAATTATGGCTACACCTTC
clone_size: -; d_call: -; j_call: TRBJ2-1; v_call: TRBV7-8; cdr3_aa: CASSSPLLGVAYNEQFF; cdr3_nt: TGTGCCAGCAGCAGCCCGCTTTTAGGGGTAGCCTACAATGAGCAGTTCTTC
clone_size: -; d_call: -; j_call: TRBJ1-2; v_call: TRBV29-1; cdr3_aa: CSVERPLAAYGYTF; cdr3_nt: TGCAGCGTTGAAAGGCCCTTGGCTGCTTATGGCTACACCTTC
clone_size: -; d_call: -; j_call: TRBJ2-5; v_call: TRBV20-1; cdr3_aa: CSASPGGEETQYF; cdr3_nt: TGCAGTGCTAGCCCCGGTGGGGAAGAGACCCAGTACTTC
clone_size: -; d_call: -; j_call: TRBJ2-7; v_call: TRBV28; cdr3_aa: CASSLITRDEQYF; cdr3_nt: TGTGCCAGCAGTTTAATCACCAGAGACGAGCAGTACTTC
clone_size: -; d_call: -; j_call: TRBJ2-5; v_call: TRBV20-1; cdr3_aa: CSARGAPGQTQYF; cdr3_nt: TGCAGTGCTAGGGGGGCCCCTGGCCAGACCCAGTACTTC
clone_size: few; d_call: TRBD1; j_call: TRBJ1-3; v_call: TRBV18; cdr3_aa: CASSPLPTGDGNTIYF; cdr3_nt: TGTGCCAGCTCACCACTACCTACAGGGGATGGAAACACCATATATTTT
clone_size: -; d_call: -; j_call: TRBJ1-2; v_call: TRBV6-5; cdr3_aa: CASSSLSGTSTNYGYTF; cdr3_nt: TGTGCCAGCAGTTCCCTCTCCGGTACCTCAACTAACTATGGCTACACCTTC
clone_size: few; d_call: TRBD2; j_call: TRBJ2-3; v_call: TRBV28; cdr3_aa: CASSLALGGYSDTQYF; cdr3_nt: TGTGCCAGCAGTTTAGCTCTCGGGGGGTACTCAGATACGCAGTATTTT
clone_size: -; d_call: -; j_call: TRBJ2-7; v_call: TRBV4-3; cdr3_aa: CASSQDRRSEQYF; cdr3_nt: TGCGCCAGCAGCCAAGATCGCAGGAGCGAGCAGTACTTC
clone_size: -; d_call: TRBD2; j_call: TRBJ2-1; v_call: TRBV14; cdr3_aa: CASSQVGWSGRSSYNEQFF; cdr3_nt: TGTGCCAGCAGCCAGGTGGGTTGGAGCGGGAGAAGCTCCTACAATGAGCAGTTCTTC
clone_size: -; d_call: -; j_call: TRBJ2-5; v_call: TRBV24-1; cdr3_aa: CATQETQYF; cdr3_nt: TGTGCCACCCAAGAGACCCAGTACTTC
clone_size: -; d_call: -; j_call: TRBJ2-2; v_call: TRBV25-1; cdr3_aa: CASSERGYGTGELFF; cdr3_nt: TGTGCCAGCAGTGAAAGGGGATATGGCACCGGGGAGCTGTTTTTT
clone_size: -; d_call: TRBD1; j_call: TRBJ2-7; v_call: TRBV29-1; cdr3_aa: CSAAGGNEQYF; cdr3_nt: TGCAGCGCCGCAGGGGGCAACGAGCAGTACTTC
clone_size: -; d_call: TRBD1; j_call: TRBJ2-5; v_call: TRBV5-1; cdr3_aa: CASSLVVTGLSLGETQYF; cdr3_nt: TGCGCCAGCAGCTTGGTGGTGACAGGGTTGTCGCTCGGGGAGACCCAGTACTTC
clone_size: -; d_call: -; j_call: TRBJ1-2; v_call: TRBV29-1; cdr3_aa: CSVEEQALESVGYTF; cdr3_nt: TGCAGCGTTGAAGAGCAGGCACTCGAGTCGGTTGGCTACACCTTC
clone_size: few; d_call: -; j_call: TRBJ1-4; v_call: TRBV5-1; cdr3_aa: CASSSGDNEKLFF; cdr3_nt: TGCGCCAGCAGCTCTGGGGATAATGAAAAACTGTTTTTT
clone_size: -; d_call: TRBD2; j_call: TRBJ2-7; v_call: TRBV28; cdr3_aa: CASRELVAGGYEQYF; cdr3_nt: TGTGCCAGCAGAGAACTAGTAGCGGGAGGTTACGAGCAGTACTTC
clone_size: -; d_call: -; j_call: TRBJ2-7; v_call: TRBV2; cdr3_aa: CASSEGATLGAYEQYF; cdr3_nt: TGTGCCAGCAGTGAAGGGGCCACTCTGGGGGCGTACGAGCAGTACTTC
clone_size: -; d_call: -; j_call: TRBJ2-2; v_call: TRBV20-1; cdr3_aa: CSARAPTGELFF; cdr3_nt: TGCAGTGCTAGGGCGCCCACCGGGGAGCTGTTTTTT
clone_size: few; d_call: TRBD1; j_call: TRBJ1-5; v_call: TRBV5-5; cdr3_aa: CASSLANRGQPQHF; cdr3_nt: TGTGCCAGCAGCTTGGCGAACAGGGGTCAGCCCCAGCATTTT
clone_size: -; d_call: -; j_call: TRBJ1-5; v_call: TRBV12-3/TRBV12-4; cdr3_aa: CASSLGTYNQPQHF; cdr3_nt: TGTGCCAGCAGTTTAGGGACGTACAATCAGCCCCAGCATTTT
clone_size: -; d_call: -; j_call: TRBJ2-4; v_call: TRBV5-6; cdr3_aa: CASSTLTGMNIQYF; cdr3_nt: TGTGCCAGCAGCACCCTGACAGGAATGAACATTCAGTACTTC
clone_size: -; d_call: TRBD1; j_call: TRBJ2-5; v_call: TRBV28; cdr3_aa: CASSPGQERTQYF; cdr3_nt: TGTGCCAGCAGCCCAGGACAGGAGCGGACCCAGTACTTC
clone_size: -; d_call: -; j_call: TRBJ1-5; v_call: TRBV7-9; cdr3_aa: CASSFNSNQPQHF; cdr3_nt: TGTGCCAGCAGCTTCAATAGCAATCAGCCCCAGCATTTT
clone_size: -; d_call: -; j_call: TRBJ2-7; v_call: TRBV5-1; cdr3_aa: CASSLEGGDWDEQYF; cdr3_nt: TGCGCCAGCAGCTTGGAGGGAGGAGACTGGGACGAGCAGTACTTC
clone_size: many; d_call: TRBD1; j_call: TRBJ2-6; v_call: TRBV9; cdr3_aa: CASTQPEDRVFGANVLTF; cdr3_nt: TGTGCCAGCACCCAACCGGAGGACAGGGTGTTTGGGGCCAACGTCCTGACTTTC
clone_size: -; d_call: -; j_call: TRBJ2-5; v_call: TRBV12-3/TRBV12-4; cdr3_aa: CASSLRNQQETQYF; cdr3_nt: TGTGCCAGCAGTTTAAGGAACCAGCAAGAGACCCAGTACTTC
clone_size: few; d_call: -; j_call: TRBJ2-1; v_call: TRBV10-3; cdr3_aa: CAIKRDNEQFF; cdr3_nt: TGTGCCATCAAGCGGGACAATGAGCAGTTCTTC
clone_size: -; d_call: -; j_call: TRBJ1-2; v_call: TRBV6-4; cdr3_aa: CASSEEVGLGYTF; cdr3_nt: TGTGCCAGCAGTGAAGAGGTGGGGCTTGGCTACACCTTC
clone_size: -; d_call: -; j_call: TRBJ1-2; v_call: TRBV4-2; cdr3_aa: CASSQDDLDDYGYTF; cdr3_nt: TGTGCCAGCAGCCAGGACGACTTGGACGACTATGGCTACACCTTC